Each of the 28 T cell receptor beta chains below was sequenced from the same sample in a study of T cells after yellow fever vaccination (dated by TCRdb to about 2019). The treatment or condition label on this specimen signifies: live attenuated yellow fever vaccine strain. The library was prepared using 5' RACE. Sequencing was carried out with an Illumina NovaSeq 6000. The raw public data were reprocessed by TCRdb itself: fastp quality trimming at Q25, MiXCR clonotype calling, in-frame beta chains only. Rows with one shared CDR3 protein collapse into an entry with the most common genes and DNA. For this sample there are 150,000 to 200,000 distinct CDR3 sequences; about 10% appear just once. 35% to 45% of the sample is taken by the ten largest. The sequences come from CD8+ T cells sorted from PBMCs, collected 15 days after the yellow fever booster vaccination. The origin of the receptors is a man aged 18 to 30 who received the YFV17D yellow fever vaccine.

This clonotype was observed at least ten times. The chain combines TRBV4-1 with TRBJ2-7, with D unresolved. V lost 5 bases and J lost 0, with 14 bases in between. Germline V CDR1 and CDR2: MGHRA, YSYEKL. The CDR3 is 15 residues long. The chain's CDR3 is CASSVRVKSSYEQYF. CDR3 coding DNA: TGCGCCAGCAGCGTACGGGTGAAAAGCTCCTACGAGCAGTACTTC.

This clonotype was counted many times. The rearrangement links TRBV12-3 or TRBV12-4 to TRBJ2-3, with D uncertain. CDR3 length: 12 amino acids. Trimming cost V 6 bases and J 2 bases, with 6 bases left between them. The CDR3 sequence: CASSRVTDTQYF. CDR3 bases: TGTGCCAGCAGCCGGGTCACAGATACGCAGTATTTT.

In this sample, this clonotype turned up a few times. The J gene is TRBJ2-1, the V gene TRBV7-9, with D possibly being TRBD2 (6 bases). The ends were cut back, 5 bases at V and 5 bases at J, with 16 bases in the middle. The CDR3 is made up of 15 amino acids. Per the germline V gene, CDR1 is SEHNR and CDR2 is FQNEAQ (reference sequence). The CDR3 loop reads CASSVSGGADNEQFF. The CDR3 nucleotides are TGTGCCAGCAGCGTGAGCGGAGGGGCCGACAATGAGCAGTTCTTC.

This clonotype was seen more than once but under ten times. The chain carries TRBV11-2 and TRBJ1-4, with 8 bases identical to TRBD1. V trimming: 5 bases; J trimming: 3 bases; junction bases outside the gene matches: 11. This CDR3 is built from 17 residues. Looked up from germline, CDR1 is SGHAT and CDR2 is FQNNGV. The CDR3 nucleotides read TGTGCCAGCAGCAGGGGGCCAGGGGGCGCGGCTAATGAAAAACTGTTTTTT. Amino acid sequence: CASSRGPGGAANEKLFF.

The chain recombines TRBV27 with TRBJ1-2, with D uncertain. Germline V gene lookup returns CDR1 MNHEY and CDR2 SMNVEV (reference sequence). The CDR3 covers 11 residues. Trimming took 4 bases from V and 7 from J, leaving 7 bases between them. The CDR3 protein is CASSSRAGYTF. The CDR3 coding sequence is TGTGCCAGCAGTTCGAGGGCTGGCTACACCTTC.

This clonotype was observed a handful of times. For the CDR3, the DNA is TGCGCCAGCAGCCAAGGGGAGGGACAGGGTAGTGAAAAACTGTTTTTT. This translates into CASSQGEGQGSEKLFF. The chain combines TRBV4-3 with TRBJ1-4; TRBD1 agrees at 9 bases. The germline V gene has CDR1 LGHNA and CDR2 YSLEER. This CDR3 is 16 amino acids long. V lost 1 base to trimming and J lost 7 bases; unmatched junction nucleotides: 7.

This clonotype was seen more than once but under ten times. The J gene is TRBJ1-1, the V gene TRBV19; D is possibly TRBD1 (5 bases). V was clipped by 5 bases and J by 4 bases, with 20 bases between them. CDR1 is LNHDA and CDR2 is SQIVND in the germline V gene (reference sequence). The CDR3 totals 16 residues. CDR3 amino acids: CASSVYGTSGATEAFF. DNA of the CDR3: TGTGCCAGTAGTGTATACGGGACTAGCGGGGCCACTGAAGCTTTCTTT. The variable domain in full, with the rest retrieved from reference TRBV19 and TRBJ1-1, is DGGITQSPKYLFRKEGQNVTLSCEQNLNHDAMYWYRQDPGQGLRLIYYSQIVNDFQKGDIAEGYSVSREKKESFPLTVTSAQKNPTAFYLCASSVYGTSGATEAFFGQGTRLTVV.

This clonotype was picked up a small number of times. The chain combines TRBV14 with TRBJ2-7, with 9 nucleotides matching TRBD1. Per germline, CDR1 SGHDN and CDR2 FVKESK. V trimming: 1 base; J trimming: 7 bases; junction bases outside the gene matches: 8. The CDR3 has 15 amino acids. The DNA of the CDR3 is TGTGCCAGCAGCCAAGGAATCCGGACAGGGGAAGAGCAGTACGTC. Residues: CASSQGIRTGEEQYV.

CDR3 DNA: TGTGCCAGCAGTCCCCCTGGGCTGGGAAGAATGGGCTCTGGGGCCAACGTCCTGACTTTC. Encoded protein: CASSPPGLGRMGSGANVLTF. The V and J genes are TRBV27 and TRBJ2-6, with no clear D. Germline loops: CDR1 MNHEY, CDR2 SMNVEV (reference sequence). The length of the CDR3 is 20 residues. The germline V and J ends were trimmed by 5 bases and 0 bases, with 23 bases remaining between them.

V is TRBV7-9 and J is TRBJ1-1; TRBD1 matches at 7 bases. Germline trimming cut 2 bases from V and 7 bases from J; bases unmatched to any gene: 10. The CDR3 loop spans 15 amino acids. Per germline, CDR1 SEHNR and CDR2 FQNEAQ (reference sequence). CDR3 sequence: CASSLTTGRDLEAFF. In DNA, the CDR3 is TGTGCCAGCAGCTTAACGACAGGGAGGGACCTTGAAGCTTTCTTT.

This clonotype has at least ten counts. The chain joins TRBV7-2 to TRBJ2-5; 10 nucleotides line up with TRBD2. The V segment lost 4 bases and the J segment 3 bases; nucleotides outside the gene matches: 8. The CDR3 is 16 residues long. CDR1 and CDR2 from the germline V gene are SGHTA and FQGNSA. DNA for the CDR3: TGTGCCAGCAGCTCATATCTAGCGGGGGCCGAAGAGACCCAGTACTTC. Amino acid sequence: CASSSYLAGAEETQYF.

The chain couples TRBV19 to TRBJ2-1; D might be TRBD1 or TRBD2, each matching 6 bases. Trimming took off 2 bases at V and 6 bases at J, with 11 bases between the two ends. Germline assignment: CDR1 LNHDA and CDR2 SQIVND (reference sequence). The CDR3 consists of 14 residues. The CDR3, as DNA: TGTGCCAGTAGTATAACAAGGGGGGCCAATGAGCAGTTCTTC. Translated, it gives CASSITRGANEQFF.

This clonotype was observed many times. The V call is TRBV5-1, the J call TRBJ2-7, with TRBD2 identical over 10 bases. This CDR3 is 18 amino acids long. Germline CDR1 is SGHRS and CDR2 is YFSETQ. The V gene end was trimmed by 4 bases and the J gene end by 2 bases; junction bases not matched to a gene: 15. The CDR3 here is CASSLYAGLALKPYEQYV. In nucleotides, the CDR3 is TGCGCCAGCAGCCTATACGCGGGACTAGCGCTTAAGCCCTACGAGCAGTACGTC.

This chain links TRBV6-6 with TRBJ2-1, with TRBD1 matching over 8 bases. Germline CDR1 reads MNHNY; CDR2 reads SVGAGI (reference sequence). CDR3 length: 14 residues. V lost 7 bases and J lost 7; bases outside the gene matches: 9. The CDR3 region is CASTIRTGWNEQFF. CDR3 sequence (DNA): TGTGCCAGCACCATCCGGACAGGGTGGAATGAGCAGTTCTTC.

Only a few counts were recorded for this clonotype. This chain uses TRBV4-3 with TRBJ1-2, with unresolved D. CDR1 and CDR2 (germline): LGHNA, YSLEER. Between the trimmed V and J ends, which lost 5 bases and 4 bases, there was a span of 14 bases. The CDR3 runs 14 residues. The CDR3 loop reads CASSGIEGGYGYTF. The CDR3 DNA sequence: TGCGCCAGCAGCGGCATTGAGGGAGGCTATGGCTACACCTTC.

Notes on this clonotype: An end of the junction does not agree with germline; a read error may underlie this. The chain is built from TRBV4-3 and TRBJ1-5; no definite D call. Germline V gene data show CDR1 as LGHNA and CDR2 as YSLEER. CDR3 length equals 15 residues. CDR3 nucleotide sequence: TGCGCCAGCAGCCAAGACAGGTTTGGCAATCTGCCCCAGCATTTT. It yields the protein CASSQDRFGNLPQHF.

The chain links TRBV20-1 to TRBJ2-1; no firm D call. The CDR3 is 14 amino acids. V gave up 7 bases and J gave up 7 bases, with 20 bases separating them. Germline CDR1 DFQATT, CDR2 SNEGSKA (reference sequence). CDR3 coding DNA: TGCAGTGTAACGGAGATAGGGCTGAGGAATGAGCAGTTCTTC. Protein product: CSVTEIGLRNEQFF.

The chain joins TRBV5-1 to TRBJ2-5; TRBD2 is a possible D gene (7 bases). V was trimmed by 1 base and J by 4 bases, leaving 14 bases between them. In germline, CDR1 is SGHRS, CDR2 YFSETQ. The CDR3 has 15 amino acids. CDR3 coding DNA: TGCGCCAGCAGCTTGTTGGGGGGGGGCCGAGAGACCCAGTACTTC. This encodes CASSLLGGGRETQYF.

The rearrangement uses TRBV29-1 and TRBJ2-2; tentatively, D is TRBD1 (5 bases). The CDR3 extends over 12 amino acids. Germline values: CDR1 SQVTM, CDR2 ANQGSEA. V shed 4 bases and J shed 9 bases, with 12 bases lying between them. This CDR3 is CSVVNRKRELFF. DNA of the CDR3: TGCAGCGTTGTTAACAGGAAACGGGAGCTGTTTTTT.

The sample holds a few counts of this clonotype. The chain is built from TRBV9 and TRBJ1-3, with 9 bases matching TRBD1. Germline V gene data show CDR1 as SGDLS and CDR2 as YYNGEE. Losses at the gene ends were 7 bases for V and 4 bases for J; bases not matched to a gene: 6. The CDR3 consists of 14 residues. For the CDR3, the DNA is TGTGCCAGCGGGGACAGGGTCTCCGGAAACACCATATATTTT. Encoded protein: CASGDRVSGNTIYF. Together with reference TRBV9 and TRBJ1-3, the CDR3 gives the full variable domain: DSGVTQTPKHLITATGQRVTLRCSPRSGDLSVYWYQQSLDQGLQFLIQYYNGEERAKGNILERFSAQQFPDLHSELNLSSLELGDSALYFCASGDRVSGNTIYFGEGSWLTVV.

This clonotype has a handful of counts. The genes are TRBV12-3 or TRBV12-4 and TRBJ2-3; 15 bases are shared with TRBD2. The J segment lost 2 bases and the V segment lost 5 bases, leaving 8 bases of the junction unmatched. The CDR3 has 18 residues. The CDR3 coding sequence is TGTGCCAGCAGTGTGGGACTAGCGGGGGGAATAGACACAGATACGCAGTATTTT. This gives the protein CASSVGLAGGIDTDTQYF.

Only a few counts were recorded for this clonotype. The chain employs TRBV7-8 and TRBJ1-5; 11 bases agree with TRBD1. The CDR3 contains 15 residues. Looked up from germline, CDR1 is SGHVS and CDR2 is FQNEAQ. With V trimmed by 3 bases and J by 7 bases, 5 bases remained unmatched. As DNA, the CDR3 is TGTGCCAGCAGCTTGGGGACAGGGGGAGGCCAGCCCCAGCATTTT. It is translated as CASSLGTGGGQPQHF.

The rearrangement joins TRBV9 to TRBJ1-1, with no clear D. Trimming left V 7 bases short and J 0 bases short, with 10 bases between. Germline CDR1 is SGDLS and CDR2 is YYNGEE. This CDR3 contains 13 residues. CDR3 region: CASAENMNTEAFF. CDR3 in DNA: TGTGCCAGCGCCGAGAACATGAACACTGAAGCTTTCTTT.

The chain has TRBV5-6 and TRBJ2-2; D possibly corresponds to TRBD2 (7 bases). V was pared by 7 bases and J by 1 base, with 11 bases between. CDR3 size: 14 residues. The germline V gene has CDR1 SGHDT and CDR2 YYEEEE. The chain's CDR3 is CASGRGENTGELFF. The CDR3 DNA reads TGTGCCAGCGGGAGGGGGGAGAACACCGGGGAGCTGTTTTTT.

The DNA for the CDR3 is TGTGCCAGCAGTTACTCTACCGGGGGTCGGACTGAAGCTTTCTTT. Amino acids: CASSYSTGGRTEAFF. The chain carries TRBV6-5 and TRBJ1-1; possible D gene TRBD1, 5 bases. The CDR3 runs to 15 residues. Germline V lookup: CDR1 MNHEY, CDR2 SVGAGI. The V end was cut by 0 bases, the J end by 5 bases, with 13 bases between.

The gene calls are TRBV9 and TRBJ2-5; D is uncertain. The CDR3 consists of 16 residues. Germline V gene lookup returns CDR1 SGDLS and CDR2 YYNGEE. Trimming shortened V by 1 base and J by 2 bases, and 15 bases separated the two germline ends. The CDR3 loop reads CASSVFGYSPQETQYF. The CDR3 DNA reads as TGTGCCAGCAGCGTATTTGGCTACTCCCCGCAAGAGACCCAGTACTTC.

V and J are TRBV7-9 and TRBJ1-2; D remains unclear. Trimming stripped 5 bases from V and 0 bases from J, with 7 bases between. This CDR3 has 13 residues. CDR1 is SEHNR and CDR2 is FQNEAQ in the germline V gene (reference sequence). In nucleotides, the CDR3 is TGTGCCAGCAGCCCGGCACCTAACTATGGCTACACCTTC. Protein sequence: CASSPAPNYGYTF.

This clonotype appeared a few times. V usage is TRBV6-5 and J usage is TRBJ2-2; 11 bases are a match to TRBD1. Looked up from germline, CDR1 is MNHEY and CDR2 is SVGAGI. There are 16 residues in the CDR3. With V trimmed by 3 bases and J by 4 bases, 4 bases remained unmatched. The chain's CDR3 is CASSYSGTGGTGELFF. The DNA of the CDR3 is TGTGCCAGCAGTTATTCCGGGACAGGGGGCACCGGGGAGCTGTTTTTT.